Listed below are T cell receptor beta chains from one sample, sequenced in a study of T cell responses to AZD1222 COVID-19 vaccine. TCRdb's table, derived via immunoSEQ multiplex PCR, lists solely in-frame clones and lacks some. The sample has about 79,000 clones, more than 75% seen once. The source material was peripheral blood, sampled on day 0 of AZD1222 vaccination. Every receptor here comes from an adult in good health. Both conserved end residues are trimmed from each CDR3. Fields, in order: CDR3 length, V gene, clone size, CDR3 protein. Only some rows state a clone size, as once, few, many or a class for expanded clones.

>13|TRBV30|-
AWSPTGTLNTEAF
>14|TRBV19|-
ASSISSGQGNQPQH
>13|TRBV19|-
ASSIGTSGRYEQY
>12|TRBV5-1|once
ASSLVGGNTEAF
>9|TRBV25-1|-
ASRETGEAF
>13|TRBV6-5|-
ASRATGSGNQPQH
>14|TRBV5-1|-
ASSLGGGGSYNEQF
>12|TRBV7-2|-
ASKRTGTHTEAF
>13|TRBV5-8|-
ASNNPSAGIYEQY
>11|TRBV27|-
ASRKTGGNEQY
>13|TRBV18|-
ASYSTRLDTDTQY
>10|TRBV2|-
ATATGSQPQH
>12|TRBV6-5|-
ASSYSDASYEQY
>11|TRBV24-1|-
ATSAGGPYEQF
>12|TRBV9|-
ASSVESPWDTQY
>15|TRBV14|once
ASSLMSGRLTGTEAF
>13|TRBV30|-
AWGGLAGAINEQF
>9|TRBV10-1|-
ALGRKETQY
>11|TRBV5-1|-
ASSEGPTLEQF
>13|TRBV30|-
AWSLLGLRTGELF
>14|TRBV6-5|-
ASSYSQRGSYNEQF
>13|TRBV7-9|-
ASSLEGTSNQPQH
>12|TRBV5-6|-
ASSSRTGQETQY
>12|TRBV6-4|few
ASSDKGGTGELF